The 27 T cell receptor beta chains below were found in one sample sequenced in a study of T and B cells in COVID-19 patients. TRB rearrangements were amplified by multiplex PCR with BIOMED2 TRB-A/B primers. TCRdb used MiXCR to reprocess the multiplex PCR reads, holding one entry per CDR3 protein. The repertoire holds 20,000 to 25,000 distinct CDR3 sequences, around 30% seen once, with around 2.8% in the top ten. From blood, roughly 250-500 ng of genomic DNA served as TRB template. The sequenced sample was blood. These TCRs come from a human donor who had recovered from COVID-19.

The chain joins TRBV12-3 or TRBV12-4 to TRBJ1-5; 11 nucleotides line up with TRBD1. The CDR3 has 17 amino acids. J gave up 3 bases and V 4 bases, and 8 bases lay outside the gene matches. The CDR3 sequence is CASSYRGQGASNQPQHF. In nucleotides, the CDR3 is TGTGCCAGCAGTTACCGTGGACAGGGGGCCTCCAATCAGCCCCAGCATTTT.

The CDR3: CASSSRGDAEAFF. The CDR3 bases are TGTGCCAGCAGTTCCAGGGGGGATGCTGAAGCTTTCTTT. The chain is built from TRBV12-3 or TRBV12-4 and TRBJ1-1, with TRBD1 identical over 7 bases. The trim removed 4 bases at V and 6 bases at J, leaving 5 bases unmatched. The CDR3 covers 13 residues.

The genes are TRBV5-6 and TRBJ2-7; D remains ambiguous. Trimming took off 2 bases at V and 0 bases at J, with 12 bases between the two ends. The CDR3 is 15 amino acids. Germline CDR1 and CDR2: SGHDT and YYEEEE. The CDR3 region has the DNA TGTGCCAGCAGCTTCCCCGGAACGATCTCCTACGAGCAGTACTTC. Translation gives CASSFPGTISYEQYF.

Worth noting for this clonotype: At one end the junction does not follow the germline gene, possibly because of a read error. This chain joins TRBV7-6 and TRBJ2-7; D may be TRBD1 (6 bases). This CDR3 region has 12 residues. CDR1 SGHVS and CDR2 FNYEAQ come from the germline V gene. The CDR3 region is CANSQTGYEQYF. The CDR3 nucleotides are TGTGCCAACAGCCAGACAGGTTACGAGCAGTACTTC.

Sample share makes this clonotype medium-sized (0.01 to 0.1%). The CDR3 loop is CSASGSYEQYF. For the CDR3, the DNA is TGCAGCGCTAGCGGGAGCTACGAGCAGTACTTC. V usage is TRBV29-1 and J usage is TRBJ2-7; 10 positions match TRBD2. The V gene end was trimmed by 7 bases and the J gene end by 3 bases; junction bases not matched to a gene: 0. This CDR3 comprises 11 residues. Germline V gene sequence: CDR1 SQVTM, CDR2 ANQGSEA.

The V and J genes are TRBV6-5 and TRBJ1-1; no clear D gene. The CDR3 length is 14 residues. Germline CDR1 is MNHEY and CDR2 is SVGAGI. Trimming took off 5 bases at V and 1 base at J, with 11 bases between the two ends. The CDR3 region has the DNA TGTGCCAGCAGTCCCTATTCTCCGAACACTGAAGCTTTCTTT. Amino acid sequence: CASSPYSPNTEAFF.

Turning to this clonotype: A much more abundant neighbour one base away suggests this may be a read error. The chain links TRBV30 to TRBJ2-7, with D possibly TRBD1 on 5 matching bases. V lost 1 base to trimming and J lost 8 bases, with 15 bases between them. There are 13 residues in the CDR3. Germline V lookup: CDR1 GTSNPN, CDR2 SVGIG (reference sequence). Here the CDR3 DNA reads TGTGCCTGGAGTGAGGTGACAGCTTACAAGCAGTACTTC. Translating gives CAWSEVTAYKQYF.

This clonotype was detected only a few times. The DNA of the CDR3 is TGTGCCAGCAGTGCCCGGGACAGAGGAACAGATACGCAGTATTTT. Its protein product is CASSARDRGTDTQYF. The rearrangement joins TRBV12-3 or TRBV12-4 to TRBJ2-3; 7 bases are shared with TRBD1. The V gene end was trimmed by 5 bases and the J gene end by 3 bases; junction bases not matched to a gene: 8. The CDR3 runs 15 residues.

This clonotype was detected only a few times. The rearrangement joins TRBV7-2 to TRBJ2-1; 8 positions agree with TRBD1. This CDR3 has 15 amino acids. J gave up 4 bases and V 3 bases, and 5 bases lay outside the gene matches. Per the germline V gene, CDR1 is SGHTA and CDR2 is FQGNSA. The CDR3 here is CASSLGTGEYNEQFF. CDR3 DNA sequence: TGTGCCAGCAGCTTGGGGACAGGAGAATACAATGAGCAGTTCTTC.

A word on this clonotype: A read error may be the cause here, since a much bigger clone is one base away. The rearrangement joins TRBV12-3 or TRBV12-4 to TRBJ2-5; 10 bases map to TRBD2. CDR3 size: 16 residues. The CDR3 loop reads CASSFVSGGRGENQYF. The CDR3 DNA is TGTGCCAGCAGTTTCGTTAGCGGGGGGCGTGGGGAGAACCAGTACTTC.

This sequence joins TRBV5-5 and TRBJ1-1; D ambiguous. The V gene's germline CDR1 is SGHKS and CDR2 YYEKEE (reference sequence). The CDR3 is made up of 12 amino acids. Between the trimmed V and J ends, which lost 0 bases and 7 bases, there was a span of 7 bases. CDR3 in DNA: TGTGCCAGCAGCTTGGAGGGCTATGAAGCTTTCTTT. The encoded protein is CASSLEGYEAFF.

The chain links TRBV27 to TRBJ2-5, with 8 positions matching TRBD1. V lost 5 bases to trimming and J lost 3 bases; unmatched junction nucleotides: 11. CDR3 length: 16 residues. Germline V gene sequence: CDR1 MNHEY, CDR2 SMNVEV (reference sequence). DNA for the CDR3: TGTGCCAGCAGTACAGGACAGGGAGGTCAGGAAGAGACCCAGTACTTC. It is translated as CASSTGQGGQEETQYF.

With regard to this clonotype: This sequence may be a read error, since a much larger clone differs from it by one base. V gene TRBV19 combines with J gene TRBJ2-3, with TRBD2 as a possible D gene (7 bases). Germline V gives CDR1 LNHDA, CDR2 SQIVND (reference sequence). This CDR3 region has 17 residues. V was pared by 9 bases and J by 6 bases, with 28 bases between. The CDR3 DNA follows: TGTGCCAGGAGTCCAAGAGAGGGTGGGGGGGCCACGGATACGCAGTATTTT. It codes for CARSPREGGGATDTQYF.

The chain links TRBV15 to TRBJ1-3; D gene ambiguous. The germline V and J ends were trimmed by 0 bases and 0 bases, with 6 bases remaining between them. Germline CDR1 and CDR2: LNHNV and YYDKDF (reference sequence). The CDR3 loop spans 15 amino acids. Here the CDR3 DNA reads TGTGCCACCAGCAGAGAGGCGCCCTCTGGAAACACCATATATTTT. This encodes CATSREAPSGNTIYF.

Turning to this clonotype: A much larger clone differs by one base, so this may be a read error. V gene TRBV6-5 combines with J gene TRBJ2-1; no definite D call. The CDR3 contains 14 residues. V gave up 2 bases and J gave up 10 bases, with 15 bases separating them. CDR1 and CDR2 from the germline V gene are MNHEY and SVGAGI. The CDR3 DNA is TGTGCCAGCAGTTACCGGCCAGGAGCCTACGAGCAGTTCTTC. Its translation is CASSYRPGAYEQFF.

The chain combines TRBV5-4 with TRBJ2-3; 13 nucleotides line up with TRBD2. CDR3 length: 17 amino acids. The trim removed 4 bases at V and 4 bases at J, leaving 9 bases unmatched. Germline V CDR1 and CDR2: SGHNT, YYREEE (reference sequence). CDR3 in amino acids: CASSPLWTSGGADTQYF. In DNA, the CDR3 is TGTGCCAGCAGCCCACTCTGGACTAGCGGGGGTGCAGATACGCAGTATTTT. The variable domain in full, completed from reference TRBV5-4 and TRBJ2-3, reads ETGVTQSPTHLIKTRGQQVTLRCSSQSGHNTVSWYQQALGQGPQFIFQYYREEENGRGNFPPRFSGLQFPNYSSELNVNALELDDSALYLCASSPLWTSGGADTQYFGPGTRLTVL.

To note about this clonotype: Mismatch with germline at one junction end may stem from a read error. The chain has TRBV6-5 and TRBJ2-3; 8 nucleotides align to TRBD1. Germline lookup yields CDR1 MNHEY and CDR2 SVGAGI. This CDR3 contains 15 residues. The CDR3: CASSTTGGRTDTQYF. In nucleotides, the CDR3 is TGCGCCAGCAGTACCACAGGGGGACGAACAGATACGCAGTATTTT.

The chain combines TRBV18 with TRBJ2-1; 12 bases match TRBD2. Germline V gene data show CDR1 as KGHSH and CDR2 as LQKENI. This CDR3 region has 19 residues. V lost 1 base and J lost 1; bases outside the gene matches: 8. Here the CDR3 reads CASSPLSLAGGISYNEQFF. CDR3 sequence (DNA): TGTGCCAGCTCACCACTTAGCCTAGCGGGAGGGATTTCCTACAATGAGCAGTTCTTC.

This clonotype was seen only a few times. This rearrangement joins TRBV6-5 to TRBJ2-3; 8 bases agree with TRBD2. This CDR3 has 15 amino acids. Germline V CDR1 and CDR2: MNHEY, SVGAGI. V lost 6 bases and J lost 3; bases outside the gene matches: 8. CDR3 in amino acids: CASSEPGGGTDTQYF. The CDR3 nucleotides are TGTGCCAGCAGCGAACCGGGGGGGGGAACAGATACGCAGTATTTT.

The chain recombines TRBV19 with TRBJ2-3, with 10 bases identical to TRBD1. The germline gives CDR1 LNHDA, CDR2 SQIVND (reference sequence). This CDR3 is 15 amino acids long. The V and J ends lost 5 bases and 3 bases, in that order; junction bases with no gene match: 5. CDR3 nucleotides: TGTGCCAGTAGTCTTCGACAGGGGGCAACAGATACGCAGTATTTT. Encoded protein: CASSLRQGATDTQYF.

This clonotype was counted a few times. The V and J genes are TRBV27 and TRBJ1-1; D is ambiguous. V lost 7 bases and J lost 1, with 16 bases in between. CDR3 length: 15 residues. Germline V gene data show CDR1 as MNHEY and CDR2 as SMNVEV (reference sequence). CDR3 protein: CASTREARGNTEAFF. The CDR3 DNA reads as TGTGCCAGCACCCGGGAGGCTCGAGGGAACACTGAAGCTTTCTTT.

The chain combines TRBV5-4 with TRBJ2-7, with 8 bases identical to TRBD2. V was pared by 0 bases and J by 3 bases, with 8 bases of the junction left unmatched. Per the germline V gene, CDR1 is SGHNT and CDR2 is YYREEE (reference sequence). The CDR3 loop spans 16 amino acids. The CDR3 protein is CASSLAAGGQLYEQYF. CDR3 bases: TGTGCCAGCAGCTTGGCCGCGGGGGGTCAACTCTACGAGCAGTACTTC.

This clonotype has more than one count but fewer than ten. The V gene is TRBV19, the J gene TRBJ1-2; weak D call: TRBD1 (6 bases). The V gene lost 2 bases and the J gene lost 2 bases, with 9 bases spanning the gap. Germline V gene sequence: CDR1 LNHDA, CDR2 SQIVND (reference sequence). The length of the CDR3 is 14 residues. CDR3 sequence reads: CASSIPDSNYGYTF. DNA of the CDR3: TGTGCCAGTAGTATACCGGACAGCAACTATGGCTACACCTTC.

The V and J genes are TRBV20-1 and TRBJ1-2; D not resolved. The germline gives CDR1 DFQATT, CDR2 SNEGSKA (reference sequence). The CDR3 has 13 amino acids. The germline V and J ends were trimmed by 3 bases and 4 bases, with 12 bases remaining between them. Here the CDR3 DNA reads TGCAGTGCTAGGGATCCCGCGGGCTATGGCTACACCTTC. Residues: CSARDPAGYGYTF.

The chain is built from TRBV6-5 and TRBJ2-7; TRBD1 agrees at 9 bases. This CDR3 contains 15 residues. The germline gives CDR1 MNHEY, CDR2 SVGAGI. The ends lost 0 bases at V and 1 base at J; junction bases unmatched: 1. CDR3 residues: CASSYSGTGSYEQYF. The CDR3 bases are TGTGCCAGCAGTTACTCCGGGACAGGGTCCTACGAGCAGTACTTC.

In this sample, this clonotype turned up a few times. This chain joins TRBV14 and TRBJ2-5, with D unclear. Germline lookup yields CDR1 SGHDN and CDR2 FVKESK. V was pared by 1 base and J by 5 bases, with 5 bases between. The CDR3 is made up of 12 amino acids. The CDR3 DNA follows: TGTGCCAGCAGCCAAGCCGGCGAGACCCAGTACTTC. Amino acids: CASSQAGETQYF.

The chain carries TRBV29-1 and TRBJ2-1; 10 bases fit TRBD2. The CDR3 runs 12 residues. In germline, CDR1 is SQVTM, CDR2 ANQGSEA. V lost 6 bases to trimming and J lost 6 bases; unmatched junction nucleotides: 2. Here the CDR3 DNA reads TGCAGCGTCGGGACTAGCGCCAATGAGCAGTTCTTC. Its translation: CSVGTSANEQFF.